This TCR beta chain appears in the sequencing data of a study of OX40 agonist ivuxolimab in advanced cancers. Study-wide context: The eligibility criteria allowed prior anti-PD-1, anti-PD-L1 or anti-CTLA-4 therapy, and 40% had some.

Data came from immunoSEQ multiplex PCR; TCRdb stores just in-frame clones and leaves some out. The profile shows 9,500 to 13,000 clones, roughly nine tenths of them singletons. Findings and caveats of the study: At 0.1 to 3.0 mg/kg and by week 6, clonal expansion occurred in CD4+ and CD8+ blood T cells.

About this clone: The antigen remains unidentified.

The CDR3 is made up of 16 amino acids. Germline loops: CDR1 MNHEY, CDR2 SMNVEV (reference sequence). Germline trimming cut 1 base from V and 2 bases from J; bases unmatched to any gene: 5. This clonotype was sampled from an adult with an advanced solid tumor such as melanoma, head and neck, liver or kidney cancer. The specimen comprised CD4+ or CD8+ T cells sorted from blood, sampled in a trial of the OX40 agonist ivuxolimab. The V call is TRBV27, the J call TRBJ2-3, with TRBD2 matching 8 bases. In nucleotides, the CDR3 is TGTGCCAGCAGTTTATTAGGCGGGGGGCTCACAGATACGCAGTATTTT. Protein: CASSLLGGGLTDTQYF.